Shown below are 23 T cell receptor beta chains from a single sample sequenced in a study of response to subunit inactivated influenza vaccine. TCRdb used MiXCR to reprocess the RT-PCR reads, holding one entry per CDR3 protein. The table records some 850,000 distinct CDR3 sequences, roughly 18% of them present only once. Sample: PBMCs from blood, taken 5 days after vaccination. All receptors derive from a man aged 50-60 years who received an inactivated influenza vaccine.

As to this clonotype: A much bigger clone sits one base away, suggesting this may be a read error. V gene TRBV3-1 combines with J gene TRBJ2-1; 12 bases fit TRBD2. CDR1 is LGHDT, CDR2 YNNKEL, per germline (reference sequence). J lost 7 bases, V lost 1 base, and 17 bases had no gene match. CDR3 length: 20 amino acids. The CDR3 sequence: CASSQGRLAGGPKSLNEQFF. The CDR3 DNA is TGTGCCAGCAGCCAAGGTCGGCTAGCGGGGGGGCCTAAATCCCTAAATGAGCAGTTCTTC.

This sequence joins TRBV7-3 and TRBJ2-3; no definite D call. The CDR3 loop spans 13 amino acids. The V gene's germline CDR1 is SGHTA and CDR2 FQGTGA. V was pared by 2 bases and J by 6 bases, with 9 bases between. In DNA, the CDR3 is TGTGCCAGCAGCTTACTTTATTCGGATACGCAGTATTTT. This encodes CASSLLYSDTQYF.

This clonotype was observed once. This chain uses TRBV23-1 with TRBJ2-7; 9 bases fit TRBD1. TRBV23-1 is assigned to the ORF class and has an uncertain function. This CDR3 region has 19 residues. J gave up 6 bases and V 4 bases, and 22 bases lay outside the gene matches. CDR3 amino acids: CASSRSVEPGQGPPGEQYF. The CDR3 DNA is TGCGCCAGCAGTCGCTCCGTCGAACCGGGACAGGGACCACCGGGCGAGCAGTACTTC.

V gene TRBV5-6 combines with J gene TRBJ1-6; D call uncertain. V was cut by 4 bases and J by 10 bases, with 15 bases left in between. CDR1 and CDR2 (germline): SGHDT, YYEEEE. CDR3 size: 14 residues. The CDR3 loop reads CASSGLNAQSPLHF. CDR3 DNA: TGTGCCAGCAGCGGACTCAATGCACAATCACCCCTCCACTTT.

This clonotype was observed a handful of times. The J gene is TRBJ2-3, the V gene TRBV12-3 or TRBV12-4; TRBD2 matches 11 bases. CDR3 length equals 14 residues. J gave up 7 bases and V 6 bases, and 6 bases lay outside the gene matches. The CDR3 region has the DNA TGTGCCAGCAGCCCGGGACTAGCGGCACATACGCAGTATTTT. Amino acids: CASSPGLAAHTQYF.

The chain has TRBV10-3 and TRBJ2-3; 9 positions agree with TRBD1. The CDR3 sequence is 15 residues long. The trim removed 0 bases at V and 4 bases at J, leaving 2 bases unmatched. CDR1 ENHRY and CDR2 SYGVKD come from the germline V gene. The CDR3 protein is CAISESQGAADTQYF. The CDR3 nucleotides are TGTGCCATCAGTGAGTCACAGGGGGCCGCAGATACGCAGTATTTT.

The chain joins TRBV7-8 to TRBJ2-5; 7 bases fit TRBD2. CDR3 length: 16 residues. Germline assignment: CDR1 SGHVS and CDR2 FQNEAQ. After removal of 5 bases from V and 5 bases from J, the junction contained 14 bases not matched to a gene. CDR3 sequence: CASSLRRRDGGETQYF. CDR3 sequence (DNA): TGTGCCAGCAGCCTCCGTCGACGGGACGGGGGGGAGACCCAGTACTTC.

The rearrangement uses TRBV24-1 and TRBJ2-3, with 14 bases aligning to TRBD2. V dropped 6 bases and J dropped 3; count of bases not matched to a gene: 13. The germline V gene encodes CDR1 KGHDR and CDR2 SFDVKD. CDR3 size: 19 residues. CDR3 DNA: TGTGCCACCAGTCAATTTGGACTAGCGGGAGGCCCGGGGACAGATACGCAGTATTTT. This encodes CATSQFGLAGGPGTDTQYF.

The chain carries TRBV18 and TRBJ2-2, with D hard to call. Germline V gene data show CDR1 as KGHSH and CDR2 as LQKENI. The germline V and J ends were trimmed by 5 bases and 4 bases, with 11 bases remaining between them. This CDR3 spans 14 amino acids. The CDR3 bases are TGTGCCAGCTCATCTGGGGTGCCCACCGGGGAGCTGTTTTTT. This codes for CASSSGVPTGELFF. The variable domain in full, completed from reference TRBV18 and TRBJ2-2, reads NAGVMQNPRHLVRRRGQEARLRCSPMKGHSHVYWYRQLPEEGLKFMVYLQKENIIDESGMPKERFSAEFPKEGPSILRIQQVVRGDSAAYFCASSSGVPTGELFFGEGSRLTVL.

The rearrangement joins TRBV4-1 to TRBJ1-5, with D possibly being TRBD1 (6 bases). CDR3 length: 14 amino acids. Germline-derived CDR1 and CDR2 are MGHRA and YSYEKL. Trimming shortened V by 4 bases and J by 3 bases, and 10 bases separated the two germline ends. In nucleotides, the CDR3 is TGCGCCAGCAGCCGGGACATAATCAATCAGCCCCAGCATTTT. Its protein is CASSRDIINQPQHF.

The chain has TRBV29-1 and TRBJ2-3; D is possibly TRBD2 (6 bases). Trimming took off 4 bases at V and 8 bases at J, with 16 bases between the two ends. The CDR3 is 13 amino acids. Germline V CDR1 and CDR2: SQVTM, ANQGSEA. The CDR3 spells CSVGGATSGTQYF. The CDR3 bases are TGCAGCGTTGGCGGGGCTACTTCGGGTACGCAGTATTTT.

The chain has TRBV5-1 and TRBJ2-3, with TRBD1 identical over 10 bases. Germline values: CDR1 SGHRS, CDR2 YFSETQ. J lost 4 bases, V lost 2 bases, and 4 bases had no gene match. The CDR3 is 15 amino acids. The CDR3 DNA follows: TGCGCCAGCAGCTTAGTAGGGACAGGGGCAGATACGCAGTATTTT. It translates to CASSLVGTGADTQYF.

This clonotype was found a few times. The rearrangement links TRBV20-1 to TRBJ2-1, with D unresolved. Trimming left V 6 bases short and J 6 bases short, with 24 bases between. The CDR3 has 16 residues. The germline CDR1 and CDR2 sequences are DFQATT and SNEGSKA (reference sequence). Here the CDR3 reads CSAVPVRRITPNEQFF. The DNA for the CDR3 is TGCAGTGCCGTCCCGGTGAGGCGGATAACACCCAATGAGCAGTTCTTC.

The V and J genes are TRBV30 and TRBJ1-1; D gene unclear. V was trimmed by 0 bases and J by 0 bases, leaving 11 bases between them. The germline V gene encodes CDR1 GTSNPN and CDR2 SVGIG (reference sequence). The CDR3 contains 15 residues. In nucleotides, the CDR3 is TGTGCCTGGAGTGTAGGACCCAGCGTGAACACTGAAGCTTTCTTT. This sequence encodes CAWSVGPSVNTEAFF.

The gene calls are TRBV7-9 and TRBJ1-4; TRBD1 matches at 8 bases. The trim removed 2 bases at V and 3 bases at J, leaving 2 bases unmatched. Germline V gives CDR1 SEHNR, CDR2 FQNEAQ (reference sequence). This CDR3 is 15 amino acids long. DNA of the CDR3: TGTGCCAGCAGCTTACAGGGGGCAGCTAATGAAAAACTGTTTTTT. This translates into CASSLQGAANEKLFF. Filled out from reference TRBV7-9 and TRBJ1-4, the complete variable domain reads DTGVSQNPRHKITKRGQNVTFRCDPISEHNRLYWYRQTLGQGPEFLTYFQNEAQLEKSRLLSDRFSAERPKGSFSTLEIQRTEQGDSAMYLCASSLQGAANEKLFFGSGTQLSVL.

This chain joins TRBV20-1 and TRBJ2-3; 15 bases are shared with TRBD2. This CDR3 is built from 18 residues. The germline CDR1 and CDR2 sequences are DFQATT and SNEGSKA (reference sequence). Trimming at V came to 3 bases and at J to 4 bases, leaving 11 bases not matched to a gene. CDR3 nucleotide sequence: TGCAGTGCTAGCCATGGACTAGCGGGAGGGCCAAGCTCAGATACGCAGTATTTT. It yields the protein CSASHGLAGGPSSDTQYF.

The CDR3 sequence is CASSFRITDTQYF. The CDR3 DNA reads as TGTGCCAGCAGTTTTAGAATTACAGATACGCAGTATTTT. V usage is TRBV25-1 and J usage is TRBJ2-3; the D is unclear. The CDR3 contains 13 residues. V lost 5 bases and J lost 3, with 9 bases in between. From germline, CDR1 is MGHDK and CDR2 SYGVNS.

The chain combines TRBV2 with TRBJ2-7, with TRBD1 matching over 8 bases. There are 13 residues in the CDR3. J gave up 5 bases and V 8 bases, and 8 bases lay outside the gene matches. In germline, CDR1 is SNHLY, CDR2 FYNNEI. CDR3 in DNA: TGTGCCAGCCACAGACAGGGGCGCGACGAGCAGTACTTC. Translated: CASHRQGRDEQYF.

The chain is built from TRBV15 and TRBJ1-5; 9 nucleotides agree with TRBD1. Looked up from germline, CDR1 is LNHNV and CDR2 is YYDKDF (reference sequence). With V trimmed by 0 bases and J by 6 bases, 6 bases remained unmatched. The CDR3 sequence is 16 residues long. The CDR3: CATSREGTGRGQPQHF. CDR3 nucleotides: TGTGCCACCAGCAGAGAGGGGACAGGGCGAGGTCAGCCCCAGCATTTT.

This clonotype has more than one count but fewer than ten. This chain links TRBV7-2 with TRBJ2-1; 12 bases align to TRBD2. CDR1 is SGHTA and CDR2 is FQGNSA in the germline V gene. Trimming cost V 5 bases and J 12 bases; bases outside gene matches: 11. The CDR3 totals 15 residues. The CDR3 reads CASSRLAGGRGPQFF. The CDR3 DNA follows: TGTGCCAGCAGCCGTCTAGCGGGGGGGAGAGGTCCGCAGTTCTTC.

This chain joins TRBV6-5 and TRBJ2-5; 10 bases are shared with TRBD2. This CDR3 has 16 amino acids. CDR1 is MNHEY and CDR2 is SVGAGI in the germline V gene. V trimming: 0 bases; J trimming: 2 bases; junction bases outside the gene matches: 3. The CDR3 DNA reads TGTGCCAGCAGTTACTCTCTAGCGGGAGCTCAAGAGACCCAGTACTTC. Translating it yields CASSYSLAGAQETQYF.

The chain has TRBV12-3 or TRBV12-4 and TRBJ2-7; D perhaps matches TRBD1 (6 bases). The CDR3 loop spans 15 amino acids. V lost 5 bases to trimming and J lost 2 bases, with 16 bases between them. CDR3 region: CASSLTDRPTYEQYF. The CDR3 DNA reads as TGTGCCAGCAGTCTTACAGACAGGCCCACCTACGAGCAGTACTTC.

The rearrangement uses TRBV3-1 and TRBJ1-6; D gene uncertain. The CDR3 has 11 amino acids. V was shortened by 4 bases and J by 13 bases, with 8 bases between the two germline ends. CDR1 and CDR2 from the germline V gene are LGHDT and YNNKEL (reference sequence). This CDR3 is CASSRVEPLHF. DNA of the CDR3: TGTGCCAGCAGCCGCGTGGAGCCCCTCCACTTT.